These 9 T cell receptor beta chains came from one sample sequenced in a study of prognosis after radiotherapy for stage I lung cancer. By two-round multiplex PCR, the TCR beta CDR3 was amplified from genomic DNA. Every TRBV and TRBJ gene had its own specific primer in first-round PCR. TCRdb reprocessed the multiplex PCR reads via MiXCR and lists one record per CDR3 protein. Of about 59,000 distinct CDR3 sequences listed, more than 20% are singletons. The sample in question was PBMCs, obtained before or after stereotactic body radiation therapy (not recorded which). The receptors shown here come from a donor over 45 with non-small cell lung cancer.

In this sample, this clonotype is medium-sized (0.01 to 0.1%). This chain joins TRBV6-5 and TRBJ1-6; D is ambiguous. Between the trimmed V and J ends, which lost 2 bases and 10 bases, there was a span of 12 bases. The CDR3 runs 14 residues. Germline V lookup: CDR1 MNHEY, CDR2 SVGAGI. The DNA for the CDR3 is TGTGCCAGCAGTTACGTTTCCGGGGAATCACCCCTCCACTTT. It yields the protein CASSYVSGESPLHF.

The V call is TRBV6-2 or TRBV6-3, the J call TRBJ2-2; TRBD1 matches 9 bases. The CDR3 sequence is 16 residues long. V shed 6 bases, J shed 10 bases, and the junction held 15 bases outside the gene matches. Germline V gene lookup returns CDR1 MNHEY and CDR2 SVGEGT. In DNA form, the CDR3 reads TGTGCCAGCAGGGCTACAGGGGGCTCGCTGGCCGTGGAGCTGTTTTTT. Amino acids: CASRATGGSLAVELFF.

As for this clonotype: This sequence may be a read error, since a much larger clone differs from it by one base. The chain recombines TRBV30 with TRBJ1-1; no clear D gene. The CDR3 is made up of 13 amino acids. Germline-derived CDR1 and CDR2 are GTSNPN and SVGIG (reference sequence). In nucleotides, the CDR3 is TGTGCCCGGAGTCCCCAGGCCAACACTGAAGCTTTCTTT. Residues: CARSPQANTEAFF.

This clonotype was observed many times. Here the CDR3 reads CASSLSSGGAYAQYF. The CDR3 DNA is TGTGCCAGCAGCTTGTCTAGCGGGGGGGCTTATGCGCAGTATTTT. This chain uses TRBV7-3 with TRBJ2-3; 12 positions match TRBD2. The V segment lost 3 bases and the J segment 10 bases; nucleotides outside the gene matches: 8. CDR1 is SGHTA, CDR2 FQGTGA, per germline. CDR3 length equals 15 residues.

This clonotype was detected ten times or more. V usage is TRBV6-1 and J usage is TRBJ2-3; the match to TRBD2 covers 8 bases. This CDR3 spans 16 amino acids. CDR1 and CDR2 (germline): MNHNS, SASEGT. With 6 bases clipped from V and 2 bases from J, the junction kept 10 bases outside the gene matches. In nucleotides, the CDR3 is TGTGCCAGCAGCTCTACAACTAGCGGAACCACAGATACGCAGTATTTT. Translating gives CASSSTTSGTTDTQYF.

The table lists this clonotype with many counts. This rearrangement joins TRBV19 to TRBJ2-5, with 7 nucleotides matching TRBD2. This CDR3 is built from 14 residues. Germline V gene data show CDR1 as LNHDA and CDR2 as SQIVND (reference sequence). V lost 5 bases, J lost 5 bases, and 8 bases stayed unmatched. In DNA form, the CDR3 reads TGTGCCAGTAGTGCAGCGGGGCTCTTGGAGACCCAGTACTTC. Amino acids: CASSAAGLLETQYF.

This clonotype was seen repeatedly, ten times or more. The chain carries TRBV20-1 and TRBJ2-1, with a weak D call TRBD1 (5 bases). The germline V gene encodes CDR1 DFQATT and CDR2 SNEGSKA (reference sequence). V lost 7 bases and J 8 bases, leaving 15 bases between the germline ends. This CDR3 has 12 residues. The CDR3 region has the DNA TGCAGTGTTAGGGGCCCCTGGGATGAGCAGTTCTTC. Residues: CSVRGPWDEQFF.

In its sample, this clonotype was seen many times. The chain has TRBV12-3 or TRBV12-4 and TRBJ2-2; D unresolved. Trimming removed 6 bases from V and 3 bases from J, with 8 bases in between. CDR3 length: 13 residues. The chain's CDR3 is CASRKGHTGELFF. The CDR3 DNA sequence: TGTGCCAGCAGAAAAGGCCACACCGGGGAGCTGTTTTTT.

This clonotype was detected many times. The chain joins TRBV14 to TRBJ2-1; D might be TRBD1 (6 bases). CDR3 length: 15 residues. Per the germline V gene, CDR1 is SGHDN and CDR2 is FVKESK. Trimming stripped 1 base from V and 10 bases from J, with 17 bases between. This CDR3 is CASSQGGPPRGEQFF. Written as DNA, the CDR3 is TGTGCCAGCAGCCAAGGGGGACCGCCAAGGGGGGAGCAGTTCTTC.